Shown below are 18 T cell receptor beta chains from a single sample sequenced in a study of identical twins. Each CDR3 protein gets one entry after TCRdb re-called the 5' RACE reads with MiXCR. Of about 890,000 distinct CDR3 sequences in the sample, 12% were seen once. In addition, the sample was reused for a study of yellow fever vaccine responses in identical twins.

Sample: PBMCs. Receptors originate from a woman between 18 and 29 years old in good health.

This clonotype has only a few counts. This sequence joins TRBV7-9 and TRBJ2-3; a weak D match, TRBD2 (6 bases). CDR1 and CDR2 (germline): SEHNR, FQNEAQ (reference sequence). The V and J ends lost 5 bases and 5 bases respectively, with 17 bases between them. This CDR3 region has 15 residues. The CDR3 DNA is TGTGCCAGCAGCCCCCCCTGGGGGGAGAGAGATACGCAGTATTTT. Its translation is CASSPPWGERDTQYF.

In this sample, this clonotype turned up a few times. This sequence joins TRBV9 and TRBJ1-3; TRBD1 matches at 9 bases. CDR1 is SGDLS, CDR2 YYNGEE, per germline. This CDR3 has 15 amino acids. V lost 3 bases to trimming and J lost 4 bases; unmatched junction nucleotides: 5. CDR3 sequence reads: CASSGVTGGGNTIYF. In DNA, the CDR3 is TGTGCCAGCAGCGGAGTGACAGGGGGGGGAAACACCATATATTTT. Full variable domain (remainder filled in from reference TRBV9 and TRBJ1-3): DSGVTQTPKHLITATGQRVTLRCSPRSGDLSVYWYQQSLDQGLQFLIQYYNGEERAKGNILERFSAQQFPDLHSELNLSSLELGDSALYFCASSGVTGGGNTIYFGEGSWLTVV.

The chain is built from TRBV20-1 and TRBJ2-3; D gene unclear. Germline loops: CDR1 DFQATT, CDR2 SNEGSKA (reference sequence). Trimming stripped 0 bases from V and 1 base from J, with 11 bases between. The CDR3 loop spans 15 amino acids. The CDR3 nucleotides read TGCAGTGCTAGAGATCGAATGTTCGGCACAGATACGCAGTATTTT. Translation gives CSARDRMFGTDTQYF.

In this sample, this clonotype turned up a few times. The V gene is TRBV6-5, the J gene TRBJ2-2; D gene unclear. CDR1 is MNHEY, CDR2 SVGAGI, per germline. V dropped 0 bases and J dropped 2 bases, with 10 bases sitting between them. The CDR3 runs 16 residues. The CDR3 loop reads CASSYSIGRNTGELFF. Here the CDR3 DNA reads TGTGCCAGCAGTTACTCGATAGGCCGTAACACCGGGGAGCTGTTTTTT.

This clonotype was seen only a few times. The chain has TRBV7-9 and TRBJ2-3; 8 bases map to TRBD2. Germline trimming cut 0 bases from V and 3 bases from J; bases unmatched to any gene: 5. This CDR3 has 16 residues. Germline loops: CDR1 SEHNR, CDR2 FQNEAQ (reference sequence). This chain's CDR3 is CASSLALSSGTDTQYF. The CDR3 coding sequence is TGTGCCAGCAGCTTAGCGCTCTCTAGCGGGACAGATACGCAGTATTTT. Together with reference TRBV7-9 and TRBJ2-3, the CDR3 gives the full variable domain: DTGVSQNPRHKITKRGQNVTFRCDPISEHNRLYWYRQTLGQGPEFLTYFQNEAQLEKSRLLSDRFSAERPKGSFSTLEIQRTEQGDSAMYLCASSLALSSGTDTQYFGPGTRLTVL.

There are a few counts of this clonotype. The chain combines TRBV7-9 with TRBJ2-1; D gene ambiguous. The CDR3 is 12 residues long. The germline V gene encodes CDR1 SEHNR and CDR2 FQNEAQ (reference sequence). Trimming left V 1 base short and J 8 bases short, with 6 bases between. CDR3 residues: CASSLDVYEQFF. The CDR3 DNA is TGTGCCAGCAGCTTAGATGTCTATGAGCAGTTCTTC.

This clonotype appeared a few times. This chain connects TRBV4-1 to TRBJ1-6; D not resolved. This CDR3 region has 17 residues. Trimming stripped 3 bases from V and 0 bases from J, with 12 bases between. The germline V gene encodes CDR1 MGHRA and CDR2 YSYEKL. CDR3 nucleotide sequence: TGCGCCAGCAGCCAGGACGTGTCGAGCTCCTATAATTCACCCCTCCACTTT. It specifies CASSQDVSSSYNSPLHF.

This clonotype was counted at least ten times. This chain links TRBV5-1 with TRBJ1-6; D call uncertain. The V end was cut by 0 bases, the J end by 10 bases, with 11 bases between. Germline V gene data show CDR1 as SGHRS and CDR2 as YFSETQ. The CDR3 runs to 14 residues. Written as DNA, the CDR3 is TGCGCCAGCAGCTTGGAACAGTTAAACTCACCCCTCCACTTT. Translating it yields CASSLEQLNSPLHF.

This clonotype has a handful of counts. V is TRBV13 and J is TRBJ2-3; possible D gene TRBD2, 6 bases. The length of the CDR3 is 15 residues. Per the germline V gene, CDR1 is PRHDT and CDR2 is FYEKMQ (reference sequence). Trimming stripped 5 bases from V and 7 bases from J, with 19 bases between. CDR3 amino acids: CASSLPGEVVNTQYF. CDR3 coding DNA: TGTGCCAGCAGCCTTCCGGGGGAGGTCGTGAATACGCAGTATTTT.

This clonotype was observed a few times. This sequence joins TRBV3-1 and TRBJ1-5; D is perhaps TRBD1 (6 bases). Germline CDR1 is LGHDT and CDR2 is YNNKEL (reference sequence). The V end lost 4 bases, the J end lost 3 bases, and 7 bases lay between the germline ends. The CDR3 runs 13 residues. The CDR3 DNA reads as TGTGCCAGCAGCCGGACAGTCAATCAGCCCCAGCATTTT. It yields the protein CASSRTVNQPQHF.

The chain uses TRBV11-3 and TRBJ2-3; tentatively, D is TRBD1 (7 bases). Trimming pared 5 bases from V and 4 bases from J, leaving 19 bases between. The CDR3 loop spans 16 amino acids. Germline V CDR1 and CDR2: SGHNT, YENEEA. CDR3 coding DNA: TGTGCCAGCAGCCCAGGGGGGTGGGTCGTCGCAGATACGCAGTATTTT. Amino acid sequence: CASSPGGWVVADTQYF.

This sequence joins TRBV20-1 and TRBJ2-2; D call uncertain. CDR1 is DFQATT, CDR2 SNEGSKA, per germline (reference sequence). The CDR3 spans 14 residues. The V end lost 3 bases, the J end lost 2 bases, and 10 bases lay between the germline ends. The CDR3 DNA follows: TGCAGTGCTAGTGGAGAAGAAAACACCGGGGAGCTGTTTTTT. It codes for CSASGEENTGELFF.

The CDR3 DNA reads as TGCGCCAGCACCCGGATGGGGGGAGCTGAGACCCAGTACTTC. This sequence encodes CASTRMGGAETQYF. The chain combines TRBV5-1 with TRBJ2-5; maybe TRBD2 (6 bases). Looked up from germline, CDR1 is SGHRS and CDR2 is YFSETQ. Trimming took off 6 bases at V and 5 bases at J, with 17 bases between the two ends. This CDR3 has 14 amino acids. Full variable domain (rest looked up from reference TRBV5-1 and TRBJ2-5): KAGVTQTPRYLIKTRGQQVTLSCSPISGHRSVSWYQQTPGQGLQFLFEYFSETQRNKGNFPGRFSGRQFSNSRSEMNVSTLELGDSALYLCASTRMGGAETQYFGPGTRLLVL.

There are a few counts of this clonotype. J is TRBJ2-7 and V is TRBV19, with D possibly TRBD1 on 5 matching bases. Germline CDR1 and CDR2: LNHDA and SQIVND (reference sequence). The CDR3 loop spans 14 amino acids. Trimming removed 5 bases at V and 1 base at J, with 12 bases between. This CDR3 reads CASSPTGLSYEQYF. The CDR3 nucleotides are TGTGCCAGTAGTCCAACAGGTCTTTCCTACGAGCAGTACTTC.

V is TRBV15 and J is TRBJ1-1; no reliable D call. The CDR3 totals 13 residues. The ends were cut back, 0 bases at V and 11 bases at J, with 13 bases in the middle. Germline CDR1 reads LNHNV; CDR2 reads YYDKDF (reference sequence). The CDR3 loop reads CATSRDEGMSAFF. CDR3 DNA sequence: TGTGCCACCAGCAGAGATGAGGGAATGAGCGCTTTCTTT. The full variable domain, in which reference TRBV15 and TRBJ1-1 provide the parts outside the CDR3, is DAMVIQNPRYQVTQFGKPVTLSCSQTLNHNVMYWYQQKSSQAPKLLFHYYDKDFNNEADTPDNFQSRRPNTSFCFLDIRSPGLGDTAMYLCATSRDEGMSAFFGQGTRLTVV.

This clonotype turned up a few times. V usage is TRBV5-1 and J usage is TRBJ2-1, with D perhaps matching TRBD1 or TRBD2 (5 bases each). The ends were cut back, 3 bases at V and 3 bases at J, with 13 bases in the middle. Germline CDR1 and CDR2: SGHRS and YFSETQ. The length of the CDR3 is 15 residues. CDR3 bases: TGCGCCAGCAGCTCCGGGACCGCGAACTACAATGAGCAGTTCTTC. It specifies CASSSGTANYNEQFF.

The sample holds many counts of this clonotype. The chain recombines TRBV20-1 with TRBJ2-4, with 9 bases identical to TRBD1. This CDR3 comprises 14 residues. CDR1 and CDR2 from the germline V gene are DFQATT and SNEGSKA (reference sequence). V shed 0 bases and J 8 bases; nucleotides not matched to a gene: 5. Here the CDR3 reads CSARDGTGIDIQYF. The DNA of the CDR3 is TGCAGTGCTAGAGACGGGACAGGGATTGACATTCAGTACTTC.

This clonotype was detected only a few times. The chain carries TRBV7-2 and TRBJ2-1, with TRBD2 identical over 11 bases. Germline CDR1 SGHTA, CDR2 FQGNSA. This CDR3 comprises 16 residues. The V gene end was trimmed by 1 base and the J gene end by 7 bases; junction bases not matched to a gene: 6. The CDR3: CASSLGPSGGKNEQFF. For the CDR3, the DNA is TGTGCCAGCAGCTTAGGTCCTAGCGGGGGGAAGAATGAGCAGTTCTTC.